The clone carrying this TCR beta chain was seen a few times. What it recognizes is unknown. This record belongs to a study of T-cell memory formation after mild COVID-19. Study-wide results and caveats: Certain responding clones were present in pre-infection memory, suggesting participation of cross-reactive memory.

Looked up from germline, CDR1 is SGHRS and CDR2 is YFSETQ. With V trimmed by 3 bases and J by 5 bases, 4 bases remained unmatched. The CDR3 is 15 amino acids. Via MiXCR, TCRdb re-called the 5' RACE reads, giving one row per CDR3 protein. The sample lists 250,000 to 350,000 distinct CDR3 sequences; 15% to 20% were seen once. The TCR originated in a man younger than 30 who had mild COVID-19 (a few samples of this study predate the infection). Cell type and time point are not known. The sequenced sample was PBMCs or a T cell subset sorted from them (not recorded which). The chain recombines TRBV5-1 with TRBJ2-2; 10 nucleotides agree with TRBD2. CDR3 sequence reads: CASSSSGGDTGELFF. CDR3 nucleotides: TGCGCCAGCAGCTCTAGCGGGGGTGATACCGGGGAGCTGTTTTTT.